The present T cell receptor (beta chain) was sequenced within a study of blood T cell repertoires in COVID-19. About the study: Whether acute or convalescent, the COVID-19 samples came from the United States, Italy and Spain. The cDNA or gDNA used as material had been derived from T cells, B-cell-depleted T cells, or PBMCs.

Original processing methods: Quantification of nucleated cells was approximated via reference gene primer amplification. Assay: immunoSEQ multiplex PCR; the TCRdb copy retains only in-frame clones and omits some. The DNA was the basis for D and trimming; V, J and clone size are from that table. The sample shows 190,000 or so clones, around four fifths of them seen only once. The CDR3 loop spans 15 amino acids. Deletions cut 3 bases from V and 3 bases from J, with 14 bases between. Germline CDR1 LNHDA, CDR2 SQIVND (reference sequence). The chain couples TRBV19 to TRBJ1-1; D gene ambiguous. The specimen was peripheral blood. The receptor was isolated from a woman older than 75 with active or convalescent COVID-19. The CDR3 nucleotides are TGTGCCAGTAGTATCCAGAGGGTGTTTGACACTGAAGCTTTCTTT. It yields the protein CASSIQRVFDTEAFF.